This T cell receptor (beta chain) was documented in a study of cytomegalovirus exposure and HLA in healthy donors. Donors had nominal health at sampling but likely had unrecorded immune exposures. Use of 60 Vbeta and 13 Jbeta primers characterized the PCR. Method: immunoSEQ multiplex PCR; TCRdb's copy keeps in-frame clones and lacks some. The data contain 100,000 to 150,000 clones, over 60% of them singletons. The germline V gene has CDR1 LNHDA and CDR2 SQIVND (reference sequence). The CDR3 length is 16 residues. After removal of 1 base from V and 3 bases from J, the junction contained 8 bases not matched to a gene. Broader study findings: The study had only CMV serostatus as immune exposure information.

Notes on this clone: Antigen unknown.

This TCR was sampled from a female donor in good health and CMV-seronegative. Specimen: PBMCs. The V and J genes are TRBV19 and TRBJ2-7, with 8 bases lining up with TRBD1. In nucleotides, the CDR3 is TGTGCCAGTAGTATAGTCTCCGGACAGGGTAACTACGAGCAGTACTTC. Its protein is CASSIVSGQGNYEQYF. The full variable domain, rest sourced from reference TRBV19 and TRBJ2-7, is DGGITQSPKYLFRKEGQNVTLSCEQNLNHDAMYWYRQDPGQGLRLIYYSQIVNDFQKGDIAEGYSVSREKKESFPLTVTSAQKNPTAFYLCASSIVSGQGNYEQYFGPGTRLTVT.